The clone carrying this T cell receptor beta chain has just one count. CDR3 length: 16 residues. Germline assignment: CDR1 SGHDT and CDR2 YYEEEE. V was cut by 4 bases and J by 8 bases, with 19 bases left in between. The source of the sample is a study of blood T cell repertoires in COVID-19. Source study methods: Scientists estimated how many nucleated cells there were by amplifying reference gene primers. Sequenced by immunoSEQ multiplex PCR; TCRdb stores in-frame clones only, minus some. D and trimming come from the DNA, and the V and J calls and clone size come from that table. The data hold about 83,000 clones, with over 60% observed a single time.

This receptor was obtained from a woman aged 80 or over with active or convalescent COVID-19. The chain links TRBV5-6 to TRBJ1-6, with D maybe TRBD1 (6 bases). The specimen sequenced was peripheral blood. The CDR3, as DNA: TGTGCCAGCAGCCAATTCCGGGCCCCAGGGGATTCACCCCTCCACTTT. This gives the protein CASSQFRAPGDSPLHF.